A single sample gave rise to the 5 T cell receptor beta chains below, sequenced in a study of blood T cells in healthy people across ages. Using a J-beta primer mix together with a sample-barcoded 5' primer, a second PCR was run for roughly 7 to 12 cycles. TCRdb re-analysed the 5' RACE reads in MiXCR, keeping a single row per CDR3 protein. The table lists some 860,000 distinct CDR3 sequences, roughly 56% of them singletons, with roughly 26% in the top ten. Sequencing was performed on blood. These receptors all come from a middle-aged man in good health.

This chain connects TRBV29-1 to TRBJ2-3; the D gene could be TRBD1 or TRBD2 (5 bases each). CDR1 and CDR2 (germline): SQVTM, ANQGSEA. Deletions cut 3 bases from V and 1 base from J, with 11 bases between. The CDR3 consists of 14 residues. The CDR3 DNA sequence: TGCAGCGTTGAGAGGGGAAGGGGCACAGATACGCAGTATTTT. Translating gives CSVERGRGTDTQYF.

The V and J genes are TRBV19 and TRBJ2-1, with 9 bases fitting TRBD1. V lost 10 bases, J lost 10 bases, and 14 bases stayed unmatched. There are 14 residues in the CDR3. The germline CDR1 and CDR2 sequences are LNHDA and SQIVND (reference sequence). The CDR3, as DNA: TGTGCCACATACGGGACAGGGAGGGCAGCGGAGCAGTTCTTC. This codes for CATYGTGRAAEQFF.

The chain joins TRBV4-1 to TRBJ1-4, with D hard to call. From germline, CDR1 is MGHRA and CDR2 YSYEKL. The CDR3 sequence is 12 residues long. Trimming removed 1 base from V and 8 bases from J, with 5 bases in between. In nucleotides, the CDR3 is TGCGCCAGCAGCCAAGTGATGGAAAAACTGTTTTTT. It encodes CASSQVMEKLFF.

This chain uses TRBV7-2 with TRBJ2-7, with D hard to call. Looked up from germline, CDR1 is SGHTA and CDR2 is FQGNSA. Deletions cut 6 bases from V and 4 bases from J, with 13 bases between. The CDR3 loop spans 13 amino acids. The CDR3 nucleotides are TGTGCCAGCAGTCTCATCCCGATTTACGAGCAGTACTTC. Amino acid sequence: CASSLIPIYEQYF.

CDR3 nucleotide sequence: TGTGCCAGCAGCGTAGCGGCCCGACGGAAGGAAGATCCCGGGGAGCTGTTTTTT. Its translation is CASSVAARRKEDPGELFF. The chain carries TRBV9 and TRBJ2-2; D gene uncertain. Trimming stripped 0 bases from V and 6 bases from J, with 21 bases between. Germline lookup yields CDR1 SGDLS and CDR2 YYNGEE. The CDR3 totals 18 residues.